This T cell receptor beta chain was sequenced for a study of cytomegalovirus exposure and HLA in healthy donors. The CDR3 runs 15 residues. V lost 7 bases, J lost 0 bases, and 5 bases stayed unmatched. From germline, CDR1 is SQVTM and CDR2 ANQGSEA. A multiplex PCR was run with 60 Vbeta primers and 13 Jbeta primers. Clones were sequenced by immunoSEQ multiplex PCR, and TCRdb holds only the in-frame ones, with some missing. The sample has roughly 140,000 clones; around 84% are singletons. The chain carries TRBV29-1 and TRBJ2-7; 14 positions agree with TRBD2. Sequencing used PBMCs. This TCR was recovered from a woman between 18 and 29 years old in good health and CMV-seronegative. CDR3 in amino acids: CSAYGTSGSSYEQYF. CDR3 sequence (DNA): TGCAGCGCCTATGGGACTAGCGGGAGCTCCTACGAGCAGTACTTC.